The clone carrying this T cell receptor beta chain was seen more than once but under ten times. Its specificity is unknown. The CDR3 is 16 residues long. Germline loops: CDR1 SEHNR, CDR2 FQNEAQ (reference sequence). V was cut by 1 base and J by 2 bases, with 14 bases left in between. TCRdb re-called the reads through MiXCR, storing one row per CDR3 protein. The sample records more than 40,000 distinct CDR3 sequences, about 20% being singletons. The data are from a study of T cell repertoires in cytomegalovirus infection. Background on the study: HLA-C-restricted CMV epitopes, recently identified, and well-studied HLA-B-restricted ones were used by the study. Evidence of both CMV infection and a matching HLA type came from public TCR beta signatures. Overall study results and limits: The study found HLA-C-restricted CMV-specific TCR beta clonotypes dominating the ex vivo response. Summed public TCR beta family frequency identified CMV carriers bearing the relevant HLA.

This clonotype was obtained from a human donor in good health (CMV status not recorded). Some clones in this sample may be carry-over from other donors' samples. This chain connects TRBV7-9 to TRBJ2-5; either TRBD1 or TRBD2 may supply D (5 bases each). Specimen: CD8+ T cells from cultured PBMCs, collected from culture after CMV antigen stimulation. The CDR3: CASSLVRRGRQETQYF. For the CDR3, the DNA is TGTGCCAGCAGCTTAGTGAGACGGGGCAGACAAGAGACCCAGTACTTC.